What follows are 3 T cell receptor beta chains derived from one specimen sequenced in a study of STAT3 mutations in large granular lymphocyte leukemia. The study's findings and limits: Every T-cell large granular lymphocyte leukemia patient had at least one immunodominant TCR beta clonotype.

For these TCRs, the target antigens are not known. Clones were read by immunoSEQ multiplex PCR, and TCRdb kept only the in-frame ones, dropping some. The table lists approximately 27,000 clones, 60% to 85% of them singletons. The specimen sequenced was peripheral blood mononuclear cells. The receptors originated from a woman in her 50s with T-cell large granular lymphocyte leukemia. Some clones in this sample may be carry-over from other donors' samples.

This clone was recorded once. The V call is TRBV18, the J call TRBJ2-7; D gene uncertain. The CDR3 extends over 14 amino acids. The germline V gene has CDR1 KGHSH and CDR2 LQKENI. V shed 3 bases and J shed 4 bases, with 13 bases lying between them. CDR3 sequence: CASSPERIGYEQYF. CDR3 nucleotides: TGTGCCAGCTCACCCGAAAGGATCGGATACGAGCAGTACTTC.

This clone was seen once. The chain uses TRBV6-5 and TRBJ1-2; D not resolved. Looked up from germline, CDR1 is MNHEY and CDR2 is SVGAGI. Deletions cut 2 bases from V and 6 bases from J, with 10 bases between. This CDR3 is built from 13 residues. The CDR3 coding sequence is TGTGCCAGCAGTTACGGGCGGATGGATGGCTACACCTTC. It specifies CASSYGRMDGYTF.

The chain couples TRBV18 to TRBJ2-1; D remains ambiguous. V dropped 2 bases and J dropped 9 bases, with 17 bases sitting between them. The CDR3 has 15 amino acids. Per germline, CDR1 KGHSH and CDR2 LQKENI. Written as DNA, the CDR3 is TGTGCCAGCTCACCAGACCACACACCCACTGGTGAGCAGTTCTTC. Protein sequence: CASSPDHTPTGEQFF.